Listed below are T cell receptor beta chains from one sample, sequenced in a study of T cell changes during pregnancy in multiple sclerosis. Data came from immunoSEQ multiplex PCR; TCRdb stores just in-frame clones and leaves some out. The sample includes about 50,000 clones, roughly 92% of them seen just once. The sample in question was CD4+ T cells from peripheral blood mononuclear cells, obtained after pregnancy. Receptors originate from a female donor with multiple sclerosis, enrolled in a pregnancy study. Both conserved end residues are part of each CDR3. Fields, in order: V gene, clone size, J gene, D gene, CDR3 DNA, CDR3 protein. The D gene is left open where the match is weak. Not every row has a clone size; where given, it reads once, few, many or a size class.

V gene: TRBV6-5
clone size: NA
J gene: TRBJ1-1
D gene: NA
CDR3 DNA: TGTGCCAGCAGAGCACACGGACAGAACACTGAAGCTTTCTTT
CDR3 protein: CASRAHGQNTEAFF

V gene: TRBV19
clone size: NA
J gene: TRBJ1-2
D gene: TRBD1
CDR3 DNA: TGTGCCAGTAGACAGGGGATCGACTATGGCTACACCTTC
CDR3 protein: CASRQGIDYGYTF

V gene: TRBV5-4
clone size: once
J gene: TRBJ2-2
D gene: TRBD2
CDR3 DNA: TGTGCCAGCAGCACAAATAGCGGGAGGAACACCGGGGAGCTGTTTTTT
CDR3 protein: CASSTNSGRNTGELFF

V gene: TRBV18
clone size: NA
J gene: TRBJ1-4
D gene: NA
CDR3 DNA: TGTGCCAGCTCACCGGACAGATCTGAAAAACTGTTTTTT
CDR3 protein: CASSPDRSEKLFF

V gene: TRBV4-1
clone size: NA
J gene: TRBJ2-4
D gene: TRBD2
CDR3 DNA: TGCGCCAGCAGCCAAGATAGCGGGAGGCATGCCCTGTCGGCCAAAAACATTCAGTACTTC
CDR3 protein: CASSQDSGRHALSAKNIQYF

V gene: TRBV19
clone size: NA
J gene: TRBJ1-2
D gene: NA
CDR3 DNA: TGTGCCAGTAGTATGACACACAGGGACTATGGCTACACCTTC
CDR3 protein: CASSMTHRDYGYTF

V gene: TRBV19
clone size: once
J gene: TRBJ2-7
D gene: NA
CDR3 DNA: TGTGCCAGTAGTATAGCCCCCCCTACCCCTGTATTTGAGCAGTACTTC
CDR3 protein: CASSIAPPTPVFEQYF

V gene: TRBV27
clone size: NA
J gene: TRBJ1-4
D gene: NA
CDR3 DNA: TGTGCCAGCAGCCTTAGGAGCACCTTTAGGACTAATGAAAAACTGTTTTTT
CDR3 protein: CASSLRSTFRTNEKLFF

V gene: TRBV4-2
clone size: NA
J gene: TRBJ2-1
D gene: TRBD2
CDR3 DNA: TGTGCCAGCAGCCAAGAGGGGACTAGCGGTTACAATGAGCAGTTCTTC
CDR3 protein: CASSQEGTSGYNEQFF

V gene: TRBV6-5
clone size: once
J gene: TRBJ1-1
D gene: TRBD1
CDR3 DNA: TGTGCCAGCAGAAGGACAGGGGGCTTGGCTTTCTTT
CDR3 protein: CASRRTGGLAFF

V gene: TRBV4-2
clone size: once
J gene: TRBJ2-3
D gene: TRBD2
CDR3 DNA: TGTGCCAGCTCGGGACTAGCGGAGACAGATACGCAGTATTTT
CDR3 protein: CASSGLAETDTQYF

V gene: TRBV4-1
clone size: NA
J gene: TRBJ2-1
D gene: NA
CDR3 DNA: TGCGCCAGCAGCCCGGCCCCTAGTAAATCCTACAATGAGCAGTTCTTC
CDR3 protein: CASSPAPSKSYNEQFF

V gene: TRBV4-1
clone size: few
J gene: TRBJ2-7
D gene: NA
CDR3 DNA: TGCGCCAGCAGTAAAACACTGGACAGTAAGTCCTACGAGCAGTACTTC
CDR3 protein: CASSKTLDSKSYEQYF

V gene: TRBV6-1
clone size: NA
J gene: TRBJ1-5
D gene: NA
CDR3 DNA: TGTGCCAGCAGTGAATCCTTGCGGCAGCCCCAGCATTTT
CDR3 protein: CASSESLRQPQHF

V gene: TRBV4-1
clone size: NA
J gene: TRBJ1-3
D gene: NA
CDR3 DNA: TGCGCCAGCAGCCAAGATCTTACAGTCGGAAACACCATATATTTT
CDR3 protein: CASSQDLTVGNTIYF

V gene: TRBV28
clone size: NA
J gene: TRBJ1-2
D gene: TRBD1
CDR3 DNA: TGTGCCAGCAGAACAGGGGGCGACTATGGCTACACCTTC
CDR3 protein: CASRTGGDYGYTF

V gene: TRBV28
clone size: once
J gene: TRBJ2-2
D gene: NA
CDR3 DNA: TGTGCCAGCAGTGGACAAATCCCCGGACAGCCTACCGGGGAGCTGTTTTTT
CDR3 protein: CASSGQIPGQPTGELFF

V gene: TRBV5-1
clone size: NA
J gene: TRBJ1-1
D gene: TRBD1
CDR3 DNA: TGCGCCAGCAGCCTACAAGGGACAGATAAAGCTTTCTTT
CDR3 protein: CASSLQGTDKAFF

V gene: TRBV4-1
clone size: NA
J gene: TRBJ2-1
D gene: NA
CDR3 DNA: TGCGCCAGCAGCCTTGTAGATTACAATGAGCAGTTCTTC
CDR3 protein: CASSLVDYNEQFF

V gene: TRBV29-1
clone size: NA
J gene: TRBJ1-1
D gene: NA
CDR3 DNA: TGCAGCGTTGACCCAGGGGACACTGAAGCTTTCTTT
CDR3 protein: CSVDPGDTEAFF

V gene: TRBV30
clone size: NA
J gene: TRBJ1-2
D gene: NA
CDR3 DNA: TGTGCCTGGGCCTCGGGGGGAGGATATGGCTACACCTTC
CDR3 protein: CAWASGGGYGYTF

V gene: TRBV19
clone size: NA
J gene: TRBJ2-2
D gene: NA
CDR3 DNA: TGTGCCAGTAGTATGGGGAGCGGTAACACCGGGGAGCTGTTTTTT
CDR3 protein: CASSMGSGNTGELFF